Presented here are 2 T cell receptor beta chains from one specimen sequenced in a study of tumor-infiltrating lymphocytes in primary liver carcinoma (dated by TCRdb to the late 2010s). TCRdb shows the sequencer as Illumina HiSeq 2500. A constant-region primer and ProtoScript II reverse transcriptase were used to reverse-transcribe TCRbeta-specific cDNA from about 0.55 ug total RNA. TCRbeta libraries were built with three nested multiplex PCR rounds, a slightly modified ARM-PCR procedure. Multiplex TRBV1-TRBV30 forward primers and a Cbeta reverse primer were used in the first two PCR rounds, each of which was run for around 10 cycles. TCRdb reprocessed the public reads (quality trimming at Q25 with fastp, clone calling with MiXCR) and kept in-frame beta chains. All rows with the same CDR3 protein become a single entry with the most common DNA and genes. The sample includes approximately 99,000 distinct CDR3 sequences, with over 55% observed a single time. The ten largest account for 9% to 10% of the sample.

Total RNA and DNA were co-extracted without cell sorting from around 20-30 mg of bulk tissue using the AllPrep DNA/RNA mini kit. The sequencing sample was made of liver tumor tissue from sampling region 5. The cell subset or site label for this specimen denotes: tumor region T5, tumor centre. These receptor sequences come from a woman aged 55-70 years with primary liver carcinoma and hepatitis B virus infection.

The CDR3 bases are TGTGCCAGCAGCCCACCTCTGCGACCCGGGACTAGCTCGTACAATGAGCAGTTCTTC. Translated: CASSPPLRPGTSSYNEQFF. The V and J genes are TRBV5-5 and TRBJ2-1; TRBD2 matches at 9 bases. Germline V CDR1 and CDR2: SGHKS, YYEKEE (reference sequence). The V gene end was trimmed by 4 bases and the J gene end by 4 bases; junction bases not matched to a gene: 18. This CDR3 is built from 19 residues.

Details on this clonotype: One junction end disagrees with the germline gene, perhaps due to a read error. The chain joins TRBV4-2 to TRBJ2-3; 10 bases are shared with TRBD2. This CDR3 contains 16 residues. Germline assignment: CDR1 LGHNA and CDR2 YNFKEQ. DNA for the CDR3: TGTGCCACCAGCCAAGAACTAGCGGGATCCACAGATACGCAGTATTTT. This sequence encodes CATSQELAGSTDTQYF.